The 24 T cell receptor beta chains below all came from one sample that was sequenced in a study of cytomegalovirus exposure and HLA in healthy donors (dated by TCRdb to between 2016 and 2019). The protocol used for the library was the immunoSEQ multiplex PCR assay. A mixture of 60 forward primers for TCR Vbeta segments and 13 reverse primers for TCR Jbeta segments was used in the multiplex PCR. In its TCRdb copy, this immuneACCESS table keeps in-frame sequences only and misses some clones. Where compared with another copy, unresolved V genes explain less than half of these, and the others have no known cause. This sample's table carries about 160,000 clones. The top ten constitute roughly 1.9% of the sample. Sequencing was done on a sample of PBMCs. These receptors came from a man in his thirties or forties in good health and CMV-seronegative.

The chain recombines TRBV28 with TRBJ1-5; a possible D gene is TRBD1 (6 bases). The germline gives CDR1 MDHEN, CDR2 SYDVKM. The CDR3 contains 15 residues. Trimming pared 2 bases from V and 4 bases from J, leaving 12 bases between. In DNA, the CDR3 is TGTGCCAGCAGTTTAAGGGCAGGGGAAAATCAGCCCCAGCATTTT. It translates to CASSLRAGENQPQHF.

V and J are TRBV25-1 and TRBJ1-1; D unclear. The CDR3 has 14 residues. With 0 bases removed from V and 7 bases from J, the gap between germline ends came to 12 bases. Germline-derived CDR1 and CDR2 are MGHDK and SYGVNS. The DNA of the CDR3 is TGTGCCAGCAGTGAATATATCGCCGGGAATGAAGCTTTCTTT. This codes for CASSEYIAGNEAFF.

The rearrangement joins TRBV6-5 to TRBJ1-1; 10 nucleotides match TRBD1. This CDR3 has 16 amino acids. V trimming: 4 bases; J trimming: 1 base; junction bases outside the gene matches: 6. The germline CDR1 and CDR2 sequences are MNHEY and SVGAGI. The CDR3 DNA sequence: TGTGCCAGCAGTTCAAGCCGGACAGGGGGGAACACTGAAGCTTTCTTT. Translating gives CASSSSRTGGNTEAFF.

This clone is deemed medium-sized by its frequency. The genes are TRBV6-5 and TRBJ2-7; 7 bases map to TRBD1. Per the germline V gene, CDR1 is MNHEY and CDR2 is SVGAGI. The CDR3 sequence is 15 residues long. The V gene end was trimmed by 0 bases and the J gene end by 6 bases; junction bases not matched to a gene: 8. The CDR3 region is CASSYSQGQSAEQYF. For the CDR3, the DNA is TGTGCCAGCAGTTACTCACAGGGGCAGTCTGCCGAGCAGTACTTC.

This chain connects TRBV6-6 to TRBJ2-7; a weak D match, TRBD2 (6 bases). This CDR3 is 15 amino acids long. CDR1 is MNHNY and CDR2 is SVGAGI in the germline V gene (reference sequence). The V end lost 2 bases, the J end lost 0 bases, and 11 bases lay between the germline ends. The CDR3 loop is CASSYGGGPSYEQYF. CDR3 coding DNA: TGTGCCAGCAGTTACGGCGGAGGGCCCTCCTACGAGCAGTACTTC.

V is TRBV4-2 and J is TRBJ2-2, with D maybe TRBD1 (6 bases). CDR1 and CDR2 (germline): LGHNA, YNFKEQ. CDR3 size: 14 residues. V gave up 0 bases and J gave up 6 bases, with 8 bases separating them. CDR3 protein: CASSQDRGPGELFF. In DNA, the CDR3 is TGTGCCAGCAGCCAAGACAGGGGACCCGGGGAGCTGTTTTTT.

The gene calls are TRBV7-2 and TRBJ1-2; 9 bases line up with TRBD1. CDR3 length: 14 amino acids. J was trimmed by 8 bases and V by 5 bases; bases with no gene match: 9. Germline CDR1 is SGHTA and CDR2 is FQGNSA. CDR3 loop: CASSQNRGQEGYTF. CDR3 DNA sequence: TGTGCCAGCAGCCAAAACAGGGGGCAGGAGGGCTACACCTTC. The variable domain in full, completed from reference TRBV7-2 and TRBJ1-2, reads GAGVSQSPSNKVTEKGKDVELRCDPISGHTALYWYRQSLGQGLEFLIYFQGNSAPDKSGLPSDRFSAERTGGSVSTLTIQRTQQEDSAVYLCASSQNRGQEGYTFGSGTRLTVV.

The chain has TRBV29-1 and TRBJ2-5, with a possible D match to TRBD1 (5 bases). The CDR3 sequence is 15 residues long. V lost 2 bases and J 1 base, leaving 14 bases between the germline ends. Germline assignment: CDR1 SQVTM and CDR2 ANQGSEA. The chain's CDR3 is CSVESPAGFQETQYF. Here the CDR3 DNA reads TGCAGCGTTGAATCCCCGGCAGGGTTCCAAGAGACCCAGTACTTC.

The V gene is TRBV25-1, the J gene TRBJ2-7, with D possibly matching TRBD1 (5 bases). Germline CDR1 and CDR2: MGHDK and SYGVNS. Between the trimmed V and J ends, which lost 9 bases and 2 bases, there was a span of 11 bases. The CDR3 extends over 12 amino acids. This CDR3 is CASSQVPYEQYF. For the CDR3, the DNA is TGTGCCAGTTCACAGGTCCCCTACGAGCAGTACTTC.

This chain uses TRBV27 with TRBJ2-3; 8 nucleotides line up with TRBD1. The V gene's germline CDR1 is MNHEY and CDR2 SMNVEV (reference sequence). The CDR3 runs to 15 residues. J lost 0 bases, V lost 5 bases, and 4 bases had no gene match. CDR3 sequence reads: CASSPRTGSTDTQYF. CDR3 DNA sequence: TGTGCCAGCAGTCCCCGGACAGGGAGCACAGATACGCAGTATTTT.

The chain employs TRBV4-1 and TRBJ2-7; D possibly corresponds to TRBD2 (5 bases). This CDR3 has 17 amino acids. With 0 bases removed from V and 2 bases from J, the gap between germline ends came to 17 bases. Germline loops: CDR1 MGHRA, CDR2 YSYEKL. DNA for the CDR3: TGCGCCAGCAGCCAAGATTTCTTAGGGAGCGGCGCCTACGAGCAGTACTTC. Translation gives CASSQDFLGSGAYEQYF.

The J gene is TRBJ2-1, the V gene TRBV7-2, with D perhaps TRBD2 (5 bases). Germline CDR1 reads SGHTA; CDR2 reads FQGNSA. The CDR3 loop spans 17 amino acids. The ends were cut back, 3 bases at V and 8 bases at J, with 23 bases in the middle. CDR3 sequence (DNA): TGTGCCAGCAGCTTTAGTAGCGAATCTCTTTGGCGTGATGAGCAGTTCTTC. Translated: CASSFSSESLWRDEQFF.

The chain joins TRBV6-1 to TRBJ2-1; D is perhaps TRBD2 (5 bases). Germline V CDR1 and CDR2: MNHNS, SASEGT. V was shortened by 5 bases and J by 6 bases, with 11 bases between the two germline ends. The CDR3 runs 13 residues. Here the CDR3 reads CASSTRSLNEQFF. The CDR3 coding sequence is TGTGCCAGCAGTACTAGGTCCCTCAATGAGCAGTTCTTC.

The gene calls are TRBV21-1 and TRBJ1-2; TRBD1, the table's D call, was not compared with the DNA. TRBV21-1 is noted as a pseudogene. This CDR3 is 15 amino acids long. CDR3 nucleotide sequence: TGTGCCAGCAGCCCACGGGACAGGGAGACATATGGCTACACCTTC. This codes for CASSPRDRETYGYTF.

J is TRBJ2-1 and V is TRBV11-3; 9 bases line up with TRBD1. The J segment lost 5 bases and the V segment lost 5 bases, leaving 7 bases of the junction unmatched. The CDR3 is made up of 15 amino acids. Germline V gives CDR1 SGHNT, CDR2 YENEEA. The CDR3 sequence is CASSRGQGHDNEQFF. The DNA for the CDR3 is TGTGCCAGCAGCCGCGGACAGGGGCATGACAATGAGCAGTTCTTC.

With respect to this clone: This same CDR3 is encoded by further DNA sequences in the sample. The chain is built from TRBV27 and TRBJ1-5; tentatively, D is TRBD1 (6 bases). The ends were cut back, 5 bases at V and 6 bases at J, with 14 bases in the middle. Germline-derived CDR1 and CDR2 are MNHEY and SMNVEV (reference sequence). The CDR3 sequence is 14 residues long. In DNA, the CDR3 is TGTGCCAGCAGTCTACAGGGATCGGGTCAGCCCCAGCATTTT. Encoded protein: CASSLQGSGQPQHF.

The chain employs TRBV5-1 and TRBJ1-1; D is unclear. This CDR3 comprises 14 residues. V was clipped by 0 bases and J by 1 base, with 7 bases between them. The germline V gene has CDR1 SGHRS and CDR2 YFSETQ. The CDR3 DNA reads as TGCGCCAGCAGCTTGGAGAACTCGAACACTGAAGCTTTCTTT. As protein: CASSLENSNTEAFF.

The chain carries TRBV27 and TRBJ1-1; 11 nucleotides match TRBD1. This CDR3 region has 17 residues. With 6 bases clipped from V and 3 bases from J, the junction kept 12 bases outside the gene matches. Germline V gene data show CDR1 as MNHEY and CDR2 as SMNVEV (reference sequence). Here the CDR3 DNA reads TGTGCCAGCAGCCGCTTCCCTCCGGGACAGGGGGACACTGAAGCTTTCTTT. Its translation: CASSRFPPGQGDTEAFF.

For this clone: Other DNA sequences from this sample encode an identical CDR3 as well. This chain uses TRBV6-1 with TRBJ2-7; TRBD2 agrees at 12 bases. CDR3 size: 14 residues. Per the germline V gene, CDR1 is MNHNS and CDR2 is SASEGT. The junction had 4 bases not matched to a gene; V was cut back by 6 bases and J by 4 bases. The DNA for the CDR3 is TGTGCCAGCAGCGGGACTAGCGGGTCATACGAGCAGTACTTC. Translating it yields CASSGTSGSYEQYF.

CDR3 protein: CASNEDSLSNGYTF. CDR3 in DNA: TGTGCCAGCAACGAGGACAGCTTATCAAATGGCTACACCTTC. V is TRBV21-1 and J is TRBJ1-2; TRBD1 is taken as the D call from the table, unchecked against the DNA. TRBV21-1 is a documented pseudogene. The CDR3 consists of 14 residues.

The chain has TRBV5-8 and TRBJ2-1; D might be TRBD1 (5 bases). The germline V gene has CDR1 SGHTS and CDR2 YDEGEE. This CDR3 contains 13 residues. The V end was cut by 4 bases, the J end by 8 bases, with 13 bases between. CDR3 protein: CASSLRGRDEQFF. The CDR3 DNA is TGTGCCAGCAGCCTAAGGGGTCGCGATGAGCAGTTCTTC.

The V gene is TRBV18, the J gene TRBJ1-2, with a tentative D call TRBD1 (5 bases). The CDR3 has 15 residues. Per germline, CDR1 KGHSH and CDR2 LQKENI. Deletions cut 6 bases from V and 3 bases from J, with 17 bases between. DNA for the CDR3: TGTGCCAGCTCCCAGGAGGGGCATGCTGACTATGGCTACACCTTC. It encodes CASSQEGHADYGYTF.

This rearrangement joins TRBV7-3 to TRBJ2-1; D possibly corresponds to TRBD2 (5 bases). The germline V gene encodes CDR1 SGHTA and CDR2 FQGTGA. The CDR3 has 15 amino acids. Trimming took 6 bases from V and 8 from J, leaving 20 bases between them. The CDR3 reads CASSPGNVDIDEQFF. The DNA for the CDR3 is TGTGCCAGCAGTCCCGGGAATGTAGATATCGATGAGCAGTTCTTC.

Concerning this clone: The conserved phenylalanine or tryptophan is not found at the CDR3 terminus, so this likely reflects a read error. CDR3 sequence reads: CASSHPGTSYYEQYL. CDR3 sequence (DNA): TGCGCCAGCAGCCATCCCGGGACTTCTTACTACGAGCAGTACCTC. The chain recombines TRBV4-1 with TRBJ2-7, with a tentative D call TRBD2 (6 bases). CDR3 size: 15 residues. Germline V gene lookup returns CDR1 MGHRA and CDR2 YSYEKL. V was trimmed by 3 bases and J by 3 bases, leaving 15 bases between them.